Listed below are T cell receptor beta chains from one sample, sequenced in a study of regulatory T cells in long-lasting Graves disease. MiXCR, applied by TCRdb to the multiplex PCR reads, yields one record per CDR3 protein. The data show fewer than 550,000 distinct CDR3 sequences, about 15% seen once. This sample was also put to use in a study of T cells in Graves' hyperthyroidism and ophthalmopathy.

The sequenced sample was peripheral blood mononuclear cells (PBMCs), obtained at new diagnosis, from a patient treated with antithyroid drugs. The origin of the receptors is a woman aged 18-30 years with Graves disease. Each CDR3 is given with its conserved first and last residue. Fields, in order: clone size, J gene, D gene, V gene, CDR3 protein, CDR3 DNA. A D gene is named only where the DNA matches it firmly. Clone size, where shown, is once, few, many, or a class for clones that have expanded.

many,TRBJ2-7,NA,TRBV13,CASSLRSYEQYF,TGTGCCAGCAGCTTACGGTCCTACGAGCAGTACTTC
many,TRBJ2-7,TRBD1,TRBV29-1,CSVGTGYSYEQYF,TGCAGCGTTGGGACAGGGTACTCCTACGAGCAGTACTTC
NA,TRBJ1-1,NA,TRBV3-1,CAGSQVGGTEAFF,TGTGCCGGCAGCCAAGTGGGTGGTACTGAAGCTTTCTTT
few,TRBJ1-6,TRBD1,TRBV20-1,CSARYRGSNSPLHF,TGCAGTGCTAGATACAGGGGATCAAATTCACCCCTCCACTTT
NA,TRBJ2-3,NA,TRBV6-2/TRBV6-3,CAGNRDRSGGTQYF,TGTGCCGGGAACCGGGACCGCTCTGGGGGTACGCAGTATTTT
many,TRBJ2-7,TRBD2,TRBV20-1,CSARVAGTTPGEQYF,TGCAGTGCTAGAGTCGCCGGGACTACCCCCGGCGAGCAGTACTTC
many,TRBJ2-3,TRBD1,TRBV7-2,CASSTLGQGYGTDTQYF,TGTGCCAGCAGCACGCTCGGACAGGGGTATGGCACAGATACGCAGTATTTT
NA,TRBJ2-7,TRBD2,TRBV11-1,CASSGAGGPYEQYF,TGTGCCAGCAGTGGGGCGGGAGGGCCCTACGAGCAGTACTTC
many,TRBJ2-7,TRBD2,TRBV2,CASSVPVQEEIAGGKSSYEQYF,TGTGCCAGCAGTGTACCGGTCCAAGAAGAAATAGCGGGAGGGAAGAGCTCCTACGAGCAGTACTTC
many,TRBJ2-7,NA,TRBV9,CASSVAGASYEQYF,TGTGCCAGCAGCGTAGCCGGGGCCTCCTACGAGCAGTACTTC
few,TRBJ1-6,NA,TRBV5-1,CASSLPADHSPLHF,TGCGCCAGCAGTTTGCCAGCCGATCATTCACCCCTCCACTTT
many,TRBJ2-1,TRBD1,TRBV7-9,CASSLDRGAVDEQFF,TGTGCCAGCAGCCTGGACAGGGGGGCGGTGGATGAGCAGTTCTTC
NA,TRBJ1-2,NA,TRBV4-1,CASSQTIGWGYTF,TGCGCCAGCAGCCAGACAATCGGATGGGGCTACACCTTC
NA,TRBJ2-7,TRBD1,TRBV5-1,CASSTGTVNEQYF,TGCGCCAGCAGCACCGGGACAGTCAACGAGCAGTACTTC
few,TRBJ2-3,NA,TRBV3-1,CASSQDSYYTDTQYF,TGTGCCAGCAGCCAAGATAGCTACTACACAGATACGCAGTATTTT
NA,TRBJ2-2,NA,TRBV7-9,CASSSPASSGGELFF,TGTGCCAGCAGCTCACCTGCTAGCTCTGGCGGGGAGCTGTTTTTT
NA,TRBJ2-7,TRBD2,TRBV20-1,CSAREGLWSGVRNEQYF,TGCAGTGCCAGGGAGGGACTTTGGTCGGGAGTAAGAAACGAGCAGTACTTC
many,TRBJ2-7,TRBD1,TRBV11-1,CASSPKDRSSYEQYF,TGTGCCAGCAGCCCCAAGGACAGGAGTTCCTACGAGCAGTACTTC
NA,TRBJ2-2,NA,TRBV7-2,CASSLVRGTGELFF,TGTGCCAGCAGCTTAGTCCGCGGCACCGGGGAGCTGTTTTTT
many,TRBJ2-1,TRBD1,TRBV11-2,CASSGFDRGVYNEQFF,TGTGCCAGCAGCGGCTTTGACAGGGGAGTGTACAATGAGCAGTTCTTC
NA,TRBJ1-6,NA,TRBV28,CASGGLTGSGSPFHF,TGTGCCAGCGGGGGTCTTACGGGCAGCGGATCACCCTTCCACTTT
many,TRBJ2-3,NA,TRBV6-2/TRBV6-3,CASSETTGTGSSTDTQYF,TGTGCCAGCAGTGAGACGACAGGGACTGGATCTAGCACAGATACGCAGTATTTT
many,TRBJ2-7,TRBD1,TRBV10-3,CAIARGLYEQYF,TGTGCCATCGCGAGGGGGCTCTACGAGCAGTACTTC
NA,TRBJ2-7,TRBD2,TRBV5-1,CASSRTSGDSYEQYF,TGCGCCAGCAGTAGGACTAGCGGGGACTCCTACGAGCAGTACTTC
many,TRBJ1-5,NA,TRBV6-1,CASGRGSDNQPQHF,TGTGCCAGCGGGAGGGGGAGCGACAATCAGCCCCAGCATTTT
many,TRBJ2-3,TRBD1,TRBV7-2,CASSSGQGRTDTQYF,TGTGCCAGCAGCTCCGGACAGGGGCGCACAGATACGCAGTATTTT
few,TRBJ2-5,TRBD1,TRBV6-2/TRBV6-3,CATETGGQETQYF,TGTGCCACGGAGACAGGGGGACAAGAGACCCAGTACTTC
NA,TRBJ1-6,TRBD1,TRBV28,CASSPGQGFDSPLHF,TGTGCCAGCAGTCCGGGACAGGGGTTTGATTCACCCCTCCACTTT
NA,TRBJ2-2,TRBD2,TRBV2,CASSLLALNTGELFF,TGTGCCAGCAGCCTACTAGCGCTAAACACCGGGGAGCTGTTTTTT
NA,TRBJ2-1,TRBD2,TRBV30,CACLGLAGARWGEQFF,TGTGCCTGCCTGGGGCTAGCGGGAGCCCGGTGGGGTGAGCAGTTCTTC
many,TRBJ1-1,TRBD1,TRBV18,CASSNRQGTAFF,TGTGCCAGCTCTAACCGACAGGGTACAGCTTTCTTT
NA,TRBJ1-1,NA,TRBV29-1,CSAGWELPSLEAFF,TGCAGCGCAGGCTGGGAATTGCCCTCCCTGGAAGCTTTCTTT
few,TRBJ1-1,NA,TRBV6-1,CASTTWEGPNTEAFF,TGTGCCAGCACAACATGGGAGGGACCGAACACTGAAGCTTTCTTT
few,TRBJ1-4,NA,TRBV6-4,CASSPVGATNEKLFF,TGTGCCAGCAGTCCCGTCGGGGCAACTAATGAAAAACTGTTTTTT
NA,TRBJ1-1,NA,TRBV18,CASSPIVRTGISNTEAFF,TGTGCCAGCTCACCCATAGTAAGAACAGGGATTAGTAACACTGAAGCTTTCTTT
few,TRBJ2-3,NA,TRBV6-1,CASSELTDTQYF,TGTGCCAGCAGCGAGCTCACAGATACGCAGTATTTT
few,TRBJ1-5,TRBD1,TRBV29-1,CSVAQGLDQPQHF,TGCAGCGTAGCACAGGGGTTGGATCAGCCCCAGCATTTT
many,TRBJ2-2,NA,TRBV30,CAWTWTGELFF,TGTGCCTGGACTTGGACCGGGGAGCTGTTTTTT
many,TRBJ2-5,NA,TRBV28,CASSFQGGGTQYF,TGTGCCAGCAGTTTCCAGGGGGGGGGGACCCAGTACTTC
NA,TRBJ2-1,NA,TRBV20-1,CSARGLESSYNEQFF,TGCAGTGCTAGAGGACTCGAAAGCTCCTACAATGAGCAGTTCTTC
many,TRBJ2-7,TRBD1,TRBV7-9,CASSRPGQGIYEQYF,TGTGCCAGCAGCCGACCGGGACAGGGTATTTACGAGCAGTACTTC
many,TRBJ2-3,NA,TRBV30,CAWRWPEADTQYF,TGTGCCTGGAGATGGCCGGAGGCAGATACGCAGTATTTT
NA,TRBJ2-1,NA,TRBV27,CASRETDYNEQFF,TGTGCCAGCAGGGAGACAGACTACAATGAGCAGTTCTTC
many,TRBJ2-3,NA,TRBV2,CATTGNSGTQYF,TGTGCCACCACAGGGAATTCGGGTACGCAGTATTTT
many,TRBJ2-7,TRBD2,TRBV6-5,CASSYLAGNSYEQYF,TGTGCCAGCAGTTACCTAGCGGGAAACTCCTACGAGCAGTACTTC
once,TRBJ2-4,NA,TRBV20-1,CSAKAKNIQYF,TGCAGTGCTAAGGCCAAAAACATTCAGTACTTC
few,TRBJ2-2,TRBD2,TRBV20-1,CSARVGASGRAGELFF,TGCAGTGCTAGAGTTGGGGCTAGCGGGAGGGCCGGGGAGCTGTTTTTT
few,TRBJ1-2,TRBD1,TRBV6-5,CASSFSGQITSNYGYTF,TGTGCCAGCAGTTTTTCGGGACAGATAACCTCTAACTATGGCTACACCTTC
few,TRBJ2-2,NA,TRBV20-1,CSAQTVTKNGGELFF,TGCAGTGCTCAAACTGTTACAAAAAATGGCGGGGAGCTGTTTTTT
few,TRBJ1-1,NA,TRBV4-1,CASSQLTGNTEAFF,TGCGCCAGCAGCCAGCTAACAGGGAACACTGAAGCTTTCTTT
NA,TRBJ2-2,NA,TRBV18,CASSPDRSNTGELFF,TGTGCCAGCTCACCGGACAGATCGAACACCGGGGAGCTGTTTTTT
many,TRBJ2-3,NA,TRBV7-2,CASSPVKSVTDTQYF,TGTGCCAGCAGCCCCGTTAAGTCCGTCACAGATACGCAGTATTTT
many,TRBJ1-2,NA,TRBV28,CASSTPRGRPNYGYTF,TGTGCCAGCTCGACCCCCCGGGGCCGACCTAACTATGGCTACACCTTC
many,TRBJ1-5,NA,TRBV5-1,CASSLEAGGNQPQHF,TGTGCCAGCAGCTTAGAGGCAGGGGGCAATCAGCCCCAGCATTTT
NA,TRBJ1-1,NA,TRBV4-1,CASSQSLLVTEAFF,TGCGCCAGCAGCCAGAGCCTCCTGGTAACTGAAGCTTTCTTT